The 17 T cell receptor beta chains given below trace back to one sample, sequenced in a study of shared clonotypes between healthy human individuals. The protocol was immunoSEQ multiplex PCR, while the TCRdb copy is restricted to in-frame clones and leaves out a portion. The sample contains more than 500,000 clones, about 96% of which appear only once. Sample: naive CD4+ T cells sorted from blood. This sample's subset: CD45RA+ positively selected. The receptors come from a woman aged 25 to 39 in good health.

The gene calls are TRBV7-2 and TRBJ2-3; 9 bases line up with TRBD1. V lost 4 bases, J lost 5 bases, and 4 bases stayed unmatched. CDR1 is SGHTA and CDR2 is FQGNSA in the germline V gene. The CDR3 extends over 14 amino acids. In nucleotides, the CDR3 is TGTGCCAGCAGCTGGGACAGGGCGAAAGATACGCAGTATTTT. It is translated as CASSWDRAKDTQYF.

The chain combines TRBV30 with TRBJ1-4; D gene ambiguous. Germline assignment: CDR1 GTSNPN and CDR2 SVGIG (reference sequence). The CDR3 is made up of 13 amino acids. Trimming pared 3 bases from V and 8 bases from J, leaving 13 bases between. CDR3 in amino acids: CAWSLLEGEKLFF. The DNA of the CDR3 is TGTGCCTGGAGCCTCCTCGAAGGGGAAAAACTGTTTTTT.

The gene calls are TRBV19 and TRBJ1-5; maybe TRBD1 (5 bases). Germline loops: CDR1 LNHDA, CDR2 SQIVND (reference sequence). The CDR3 runs to 17 residues. Trimming took 4 bases from V and 5 from J, leaving 21 bases between them. DNA for the CDR3: TGTGCCAGTAGTAAACGAAAGGGGTCCCCCGGGGATCAGCCCCAGCATTTT. Translating it yields CASSKRKGSPGDQPQHF.

The V and J genes are TRBV27 and TRBJ2-1, with no clear D. V lost 3 bases and J lost 5, with 8 bases in between. Germline V lookup: CDR1 MNHEY, CDR2 SMNVEV (reference sequence). The length of the CDR3 is 13 residues. CDR3 region: CASSFGWDNEQFF. Written as DNA, the CDR3 is TGTGCCAGCAGTTTCGGGTGGGACAATGAGCAGTTCTTC.

This clone showed up just once. This sequence joins TRBV27 and TRBJ2-3, with no clear D. V was shortened by 4 bases and J by 0 bases, with 14 bases between the two germline ends. This CDR3 has 16 residues. CDR1 is MNHEY and CDR2 is SMNVEV in the germline V gene (reference sequence). The CDR3 region is CASSSRSRSSTDTQYF. Here the CDR3 DNA reads TGTGCCAGCAGTTCCCGCTCGCGTTCTAGCACAGATACGCAGTATTTT.

This chain joins TRBV6-5 and TRBJ1-2, with D perhaps TRBD1 (5 bases). The CDR3 contains 15 residues. The germline gives CDR1 MNHEY, CDR2 SVGAGI. Trimming took 2 bases from V and 3 from J, leaving 13 bases between them. The CDR3 DNA reads as TGTGCCAGCAGTTACGGCGTAGGGGTGGACTATGGCTACACCTTC. Amino acids: CASSYGVGVDYGYTF.

The chain is built from TRBV29-1 and TRBJ1-2; 7 bases line up with TRBD1. CDR3 length equals 14 residues. After removal of 6 bases from V and 4 bases from J, the junction contained 11 bases not matched to a gene. Germline CDR1 is SQVTM and CDR2 is ANQGSEA. CDR3 sequence: CSVDSGQRIYGYTF. The CDR3 DNA sequence: TGCAGCGTAGATTCGGGACAGAGAATCTATGGCTACACCTTC.

The genes are TRBV6-5 and TRBJ2-2; D perhaps matches TRBD2 (6 bases). Trimming pared 9 bases from V and 0 bases from J, leaving 11 bases between. The CDR3 has 14 amino acids. CDR1 and CDR2 from the germline V gene are MNHEY and SVGAGI. CDR3 nucleotide sequence: TGTGCCAGTCAACGCGGGGCGAACACCGGGGAGCTGTTTTTT. Translated, it gives CASQRGANTGELFF.

The chain recombines TRBV7-8 with TRBJ2-7, with TRBD2 as a possible D gene (5 bases). This CDR3 spans 15 amino acids. In germline, CDR1 is SGHVS, CDR2 FQNEAQ. Between the trimmed V and J ends, which lost 0 bases and 7 bases, there was a span of 16 bases. CDR3 sequence (DNA): TGTGCCAGCAGCTTAGCGGGTGGAGGCCCTCTGGAGCAGTACTTC. It yields the protein CASSLAGGGPLEQYF.

The J gene is TRBJ2-3, the V gene TRBV28, with D perhaps given as TRBD1 or TRBD2 (5 bases each). The V end was cut by 9 bases, the J end by 3 bases, with 16 bases between. The CDR3 is 14 residues long. Germline CDR1 reads MDHEN; CDR2 reads SYDVKM. The chain's CDR3 is CASTGTPKTDTQYF. CDR3 in DNA: TGTGCCAGTACCGGGACCCCGAAGACAGATACGCAGTATTTT.

The V and J genes are TRBV2 and TRBJ2-7; the match to TRBD2 covers 13 bases. CDR3 length equals 15 residues. Germline CDR1 and CDR2: SNHLY and FYNNEI. The ends lost 3 bases at V and 6 bases at J; junction bases unmatched: 5. The CDR3 sequence: CASSDGLAGVSEQYF. The CDR3 DNA sequence: TGTGCCAGCAGTGACGGACTAGCGGGAGTTTCCGAGCAGTACTTC.

The chain recombines TRBV27 with TRBJ2-7; unclear D gene. Deletions cut 5 bases from V and 0 bases from J, with 11 bases between. The CDR3 runs 14 residues. CDR1 is MNHEY, CDR2 SMNVEV, per germline (reference sequence). CDR3 sequence (DNA): TGTGCCAGCAGTGCGAGACTCAGCTCCTACGAGCAGTACTTC. This translates into CASSARLSSYEQYF.

The chain employs TRBV19 and TRBJ1-1, with D perhaps TRBD1 (6 bases). The CDR3 runs to 14 residues. Trimming stripped 7 bases from V and 1 base from J, with 13 bases between. From germline, CDR1 is LNHDA and CDR2 SQIVND (reference sequence). The CDR3 here is CASNVNRANTEAFF. The DNA of the CDR3 is TGTGCCAGTAATGTTAACAGGGCGAACACTGAAGCTTTCTTT.

The V and J genes are TRBV4-2 and TRBJ2-5, with 8 bases matching TRBD2. The end of the DNA fits TRBJ2-7 better, so the J call may be wrong. The length of the CDR3 is 16 residues. CDR1 and CDR2 from the germline V gene are LGHNA and YNFKEQ. The CDR3 reads CASSQEGREASYEQYF. As DNA, the CDR3 is TGTGCCAGCAGCCAAGAAGGGCGGGAGGCCTCCTACGAGCAGTACTTC.

CDR3 in amino acids: CASRLQGFGRETQYF. CDR3 coding DNA: TGTGCCAGCAGACTACAGGGCTTTGGTAGGGAGACCCAGTACTTC. This chain joins TRBV27 and TRBJ2-5; D is possibly TRBD1 (6 bases). The CDR3 is 15 residues long. CDR1 is MNHEY and CDR2 is SMNVEV in the germline V gene (reference sequence). Trimming shortened V by 6 bases and J by 5 bases, and 19 bases separated the two germline ends.

This sequence joins TRBV6-6 and TRBJ2-7; D is ambiguous. V was cut by 2 bases and J by 3 bases, with 5 bases left in between. The CDR3 length is 12 residues. Germline V lookup: CDR1 MNHNY, CDR2 SVGAGI (reference sequence). CDR3 coding DNA: TGTGCCAGCAGTTACAACTACTACGAGCAGTACTTC. The encoded protein is CASSYNYYEQYF.

The V call is TRBV19, the J call TRBJ1-1; D remains unclear. Germline V gives CDR1 LNHDA, CDR2 SQIVND (reference sequence). This CDR3 comprises 15 residues. Deletions cut 5 bases from V and 0 bases from J, with 13 bases between. CDR3 nucleotides: TGTGCCAGTAGTCTTGGGGTCAGTATGAACACTGAAGCTTTCTTT. Translating gives CASSLGVSMNTEAFF.